This TCR beta chain was found in a study of T cell responses to AZD1222 COVID-19 vaccine (dated by TCRdb to the early 2020s). Background for the entire study: A total of 230 or so trial participants underwent TCR sequencing, of whom around 200 received two doses of AZD1222 and around 26 received two doses of the MenACWY control vaccine. Trial participants were enrolled into age subgroups of 18-55, 56-69 and 70-plus years, which contained 148, 28 and 57 TCR-sequenced participants, respectively.

Inclusive of the bounding cysteine and phenylalanine, the CDR3 is 14 residues long. The retained sequence is limited to the CDR3, 42 bases, with the frame set at the first base. Relative to germline, V is 2 bases shorter and J is 10 bases shorter, with 20 bases between their ends. The germline V gene (reference sequence) gives CDR1 as GTSNPN and CDR2 as SVGIG. Concerning this clone: Its target antigen remains unknown. No quality values exist for individual bases; no much larger clone is one base distant.

The investigation overall reported the following: Reportedly, almost half of the unique spike-specific TCRs recognized epitopes lying outside the regions that are mutated in the B.1.351 and B.1.1.7 variants. Conclusions about previously exposed vaccinees are limited, since just six AZD1222 recipients were seropositive for SARS-CoV-2 at baseline. Participants were mostly white British, with more females than males. The authors suggested clonal diversity may have been underestimated. CD4 TCRs associated with the vaccine covered the entire spike protein, and the dominant responses were in regions 160-218 and 743-854. A significant rise in spike-specific TCR breadth and depth was observed after two AZD1222 doses relative to day 0 and relative to MenACWY recipients. Because no day 14 peak-response samples were available, repertoires were characterized only after the peak T cell response. The 56-69-year group was small, and its depth increase did not reach significance, likely because of low power.

The CDR3 regions of human TCRbeta chains were subjected to immunosequencing. As for the authors' bioinformatics: Repertoire TCRs were matched against a reference library of SARS-CoV-2-specific TCRs generated with the MIRA antigen-specificity platform. Breadth was defined as the fraction of unique TCRs that were SARS-CoV-2-associated. Depth was defined as the fraction of total T cells that were SARS-CoV-2-associated. Using the MIRA data, each spike-specific TCR was assigned both to the spike region to which the TCR was reactive and to a CD4 or CD8 class. Log10-transformed breadth and depth values were compared by one-way ANOVA with Sidak's multiple comparisons tests. What TCRdb holds here is the immuneACCESS table cut down to in-frame rearrangements. Part of the clones is not present; checked against another copy, under half of the missing clones reflect an unresolved V gene, and the others are unexplained. V, J and clone size were drawn from that table, and D and trimming were deduced from the DNA. The sample table holds under 85,000 clones, of which roughly nine tenths were seen once. The ten largest clones take up approximately 3.2% of the sample.

Interpreted using the paper, the time point label stands for: about 28 days (+/-7) after the second vaccine dose. AZD1222 recipients given second doses at about 4 weeks or at about 12 weeks were pooled, since spike-specific TCR depth and breadth were not found to differ between the two schedules. Vaccinee samples came from UK trials COV001 and COV002, including a single-blind randomized controlled phase 2/3 trial of AZD1222 (ChAdOx1 nCoV-19) in healthy adults. For TCRbeta chain sequencing, PBMC samples were collected from trial participants at day 0 and at day 28 after the second dose. The rearranged segments are TRBV30 and TRBJ1-2, and possibly TRBD1, on 6 matching bases. Source: peripheral blood, taken 28 days after the second AZD1222 dose. This sequence originates from an adult who received the AZD1222 COVID-19 vaccine. The CDR3 protein: CAWSLTVGEGVYTF. In nucleotides, the sequence is TGTGCCTGGAGTTTGACAGTTGGGGAGGGGGTCTACACCTTC.